What follows is one T cell receptor beta chain and its context. Its antigen remains undetermined. No base quality values were provided; no much bigger clone lies one nucleotide off. TCRbeta CDR3 regions were amplified from genomic DNA using the immunoSEQ Assay, a bias-controlled multiplex PCR. Processing in the source paper ran as follows. The number of nucleated cells in each sample was estimated by amplification of reference gene primers within the assay. Sequence reads were collapsed and filtered to measure the absolute abundance of every unique TCRbeta CDR3 rearrangement. For each sample, productive Simpson clonality was calculated as the square root of Simpson's diversity index over productive rearrangements. TCRdb holds this immuneACCESS table with in-frame rearrangements only. Some clones are missing; in checked studies, unresolved V genes explain under half, and the rest has no known cause. The V and J calls and the clone size are those of that table, but D and trimming were determined from the DNA. A total of approximately 150,000 clones appear in this sample, around 90% of them only once. The biggest ten clones account for just under 0.95% of the sample.

The collaborating institutions used their own protocols to collect whole blood in K2EDTA tubes. For TCRbeta analysis, collaborators shipped samples in one of three forms: frozen whole blood, isolated PBMCs, or DNA extracted from either of those sample types. The CDR3 runs 10 residues from the cysteine to the phenylalanine. CDR3 DNA only is kept here, 30 bases in frame from base 1. CDR1 and CDR2, per the germline V gene (reference sequence), are GTSNPN and SVGIG. The V end loses 5 bases and the J end loses 6 bases, and a stretch of 6 bases separates them. The data originate from a study of blood T cell repertoires in COVID-19 (dated by TCRdb to 2018 to 2020). As for the study more broadly: Samples covering the acute and convalescent phases of COVID-19 were provided by collaborators in the United States, Italy and Spain. The prospective study material was composed of cDNA or gDNA derived from T cells, B-cell-depleted T cells, or PBMCs. The dataset comprised deeply sampled blood TCRbeta repertoires from subjects exposed to, actively infected with, or recovered from COVID-19. Samples came from the ongoing ImmuneRACE study (first 160 participants) plus 1,254 subjects from 6 global collaborators. A freely available public database, intended as a resource for researchers studying the immune response to SARS-CoV-2, is where the repertoires were released. The sample metadata nearly always contained a de-identified subject ID, COVID-19 status, age in years and sex. Where available, HLA class I and class II types were taken from metadata supplied by the sample provider and were not determined by assay-based typing.

General study outcomes and caveats: How much clinical and demographic metadata was included differed by source and by participant, and the metadata was provided uncurated.

Material for sequencing was peripheral blood. This chain joins TRBV30 to TRBJ2-3, and the D gene may be TRBD2, 6 bases matching. The sequence was obtained from a woman in her fifties or sixties with acute or convalescent COVID-19. The CDR3 protein sequence reads: CAWGGDTQYF. The DNA reads as follows: TGTGCCTGGGGGGGGGATACGCAGTATTTT.